The source of this T cell receptor (beta chain) is a study of T cells after somatic rescue of genetic block. On this clone itself: The junction does not match germline at one end; this may be a read error.

From germline, CDR1 is SEHNR and CDR2 FQNEAQ (reference sequence). CDR3 length: 15 residues. Libraries were prepared by immunoSEQ multiplex PCR; TCRdb keeps only in-frame clonotypes and omits some of them. This repertoire shows 68,000 or so clones, roughly 90% found once; its top ten account for about 3%. This chain links TRBV7-9 with TRBJ2-2; D gene uncertain. The TCR sequence derives from a man aged 35 to 55. Sequenced sample: peripheral blood mononuclear cells (PBMCs). CDR3 residues: CASSSTARNPGELFF. The CDR3 DNA reads TGTGCCAGCAGCTCAACAGCTAGGAACCCCGGGGAGCTGTTTTTT.